The clone carrying this T cell receptor beta chain was picked up a small number of times. Its antigen is undetermined. Treatment specified: approximately nine-day PBMC culture with coronavirus spike peptide pools or control peptides (ViraFEST assay). In the ViraFEST assay, peptide-pool expansion preceded TCR sequencing of expanded clonotypes. A half-volume replacement of the medium with fresh IL-2 medium was performed on days 3 and 7. Cultured CD4+ T-cell DNA underwent Oncomine TCR Beta short-read sequencing. In TCRdb, the PCR reads were re-called with MiXCR into one record per CDR3 protein. This table holds thousands of distinct CDR3 sequences, around 45% found once. V was cut by 2 bases and J by 5 bases, with 15 bases left in between. Germline CDR1 and CDR2: LNHNV and YYDKDF (reference sequence). CDR3 length equals 16 residues. The data originate from a study of vaccination and CD4 T cells after COVID-19. For the study at large: Post-vaccine sampling followed dose two by a median roughly 74 days (range 14 to 241). Either a CEFX pool, an HIV-1 Nef pool, or no peptide was added to control cultures.

The sequencing sample was made of CD4+ T cells from blood, cultured in vitro. V and J are TRBV15 and TRBJ2-2; perhaps TRBD2 as D (7 bases). This TCR came from a human donor who had recovered from COVID-19. The CDR3 DNA reads TGTGCCACCAGCAGATCGAGGGGGGGGGAGACCGGGGAGCTGTTTTTT. This encodes CATSRSRGGETGELFF.